This TCR beta chain was identified in a study of breast tumors, draining lymph nodes, adjacent tissues. Study observations and caveats: Compared with lymph nodes, tumors were less diverse; compared with nontumor tissue, more. Compared with basal-like, luminal-like tumors shared significantly more repertoire with nontumor tissue. Findings are consistent with lymph node origin and intratumoral expansion of most tumor T cells.

The lymph nodes were axillary draining lymph nodes from breast cancer patients. MiXCR, run by TCRdb on the multiplex PCR reads, gives a single entry per CDR3 protein. The sample contains about 130,000 distinct CDR3 sequences, nearly 20% of which appear only once. This clonotype came up many times. Its antigen is still unknown. The junction shows a germline mismatch at one end, possibly a read error. The sample comprised axillary lymph node tissue. This receptor was identified in a female donor with breast cancer. Some clones in this sample may be carry-over from other donors' samples.

CDR3 in amino acids: CASNLQSSGNTIYF. In DNA form, the CDR3 reads TGTGCCAGCAACTTACAGAGCTCTGGAAACACCATATATTTT. V and J are TRBV13 and TRBJ1-3; D gene uncertain. The CDR3 sequence is 14 residues long. Germline CDR1 reads PRHDT; CDR2 reads FYEKMQ (reference sequence).